This T cell receptor (beta chain) was identified during a study of blood T cell repertoires in COVID-19. Turning to the study itself: T cells, B-cell-depleted T cells, or PBMCs provided the cDNA or gDNA that served as material.

Germline CDR1 reads GTSNPN; CDR2 reads SVGIG (reference sequence). This CDR3 is built from 16 residues. V gave up 5 bases and J gave up 2 bases; unmatched junction bases: 8. TCRdb's copy holds only in-frame clones and misses some; the assay was immunoSEQ multiplex PCR. The sample records 110,000 to 150,000 clones, 70% to 90% being singletons. Sequencing was done on a sample of peripheral blood. The V call is TRBV30, the J call TRBJ2-3; 12 bases map to TRBD2. The receptor's source is a woman between 55 and 75 years old with acute or convalescent COVID-19. The DNA for the CDR3 is TGTGCCTGGGGGCTGCGGACTAGCGGGGTCACAGATACGCAGTATTTT. Translated: CAWGLRTSGVTDTQYF.